Reported below is one T cell receptor beta chain. Amplification used 60 Vbeta primers and 13 Jbeta primers. Clones were sequenced by immunoSEQ multiplex PCR, and TCRdb holds only the in-frame ones, with some missing. The table shows some 120,000 clones, with roughly four fifths occurring only once. The sample is drawn from a study of cytomegalovirus exposure and HLA in healthy donors. The V gene lost 0 bases and the J gene lost 12 bases, with 17 bases spanning the gap. Germline CDR1 LGHNA, CDR2 YSLEER. The CDR3 has 14 residues. The source material was PBMCs. The V gene is TRBV4-3, the J gene TRBJ1-1, with D perhaps matching TRBD1 (5 bases). The TCR was taken from a middle-aged man in good health and CMV-seronegative. The CDR3 DNA sequence: TGCGCCAGCAGCCAAGAATTTGGTCAGGGAAGGACTTTCTTT. This gives the protein CASSQEFGQGRTFF.